This TCR beta chain was retrieved from a study of shared clonotypes between healthy human individuals. The CDR3 sequence is 14 residues long. The trim removed 5 bases at V and 7 bases at J, leaving 7 bases unmatched. CDR1 and CDR2 (germline): MNHEY, SMNVEV (reference sequence). It was CD45RO-negative cells, positively selected for CCR7, that made up naive CD8 cells, with terminally differentiated effector memory CD45RA+ cells excluded. Assay used: immunoSEQ multiplex PCR; TCRdb lists only in-frame clones, some missing. Of 800,000 to 950,000 clones in the sample, approximately 96% were seen once. V and J are TRBV27 and TRBJ1-5; 8 positions match TRBD1. This receptor was obtained from a man aged 30 to 39 in good health. The sample consisted of naive CD8+ T cells sorted from blood. CDR3 in DNA: TGTGCCAGCAGTGACAGGGGAACGTTACAGCCCCAGCATTTT. Translating gives CASSDRGTLQPQHF.